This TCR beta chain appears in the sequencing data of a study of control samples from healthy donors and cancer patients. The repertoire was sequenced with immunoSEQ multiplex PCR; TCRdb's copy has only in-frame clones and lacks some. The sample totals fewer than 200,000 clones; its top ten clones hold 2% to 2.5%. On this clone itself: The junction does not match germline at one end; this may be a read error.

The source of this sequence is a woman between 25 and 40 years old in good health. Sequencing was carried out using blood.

In nucleotides, the CDR3 is TGTGCTAGCAGCTTAGTCGTTGACACCGGGGAGCTGTTTTTT. Amino acids: CASSLVVDTGELFF. This chain connects TRBV7-7 to TRBJ2-2, with D unclear. The CDR3 has 14 residues. Per germline, CDR1 SSHAT and CDR2 FNYEAQ (reference sequence).